This passage covers 16 T cell receptor beta chains from one sample sequenced in a study of blood T cell repertoires in COVID-19. Profiled with immunoSEQ multiplex PCR; TCRdb holds only in-frame clones, not every one. The sample yields more than 60,000 clones, about nine tenths seen once. Material for sequencing was peripheral blood. These receptors were obtained from a woman in her sixties or seventies with COVID-19, enrolled during active disease.

This chain connects TRBV2 to TRBJ1-3; a possible D gene is TRBD1 (6 bases). This CDR3 spans 15 amino acids. Trimming took 4 bases from V and 1 from J, leaving 11 bases between them. Germline V gene sequence: CDR1 SNHLY, CDR2 FYNNEI. The DNA of the CDR3 is TGTGCCAGCAGTGCTAGGACAGCGTCTGGAAACACCATATATTTT. Translating gives CASSARTASGNTIYF. The whole variable domain, remainder taken from reference TRBV2 and TRBJ1-3, is EPEVTQTPSHQVTQMGQEVILRCVPISNHLYFYWYRQILGQKVEFLVSFYNNEISEKSEIFDDQFSVERPDGSNFTLKIRSTKLEDSAMYFCASSARTASGNTIYFGEGSWLTVV.

CDR3 sequence: CASSLLGGAPNSPLHF. In DNA, the CDR3 is TGCGCCAGCAGCCTCTTGGGGGGGGCTCCCAATTCACCCCTCCACTTT. The chain couples TRBV5-1 to TRBJ1-6; weak D call: TRBD1 (6 bases). This CDR3 spans 16 amino acids. Germline CDR1 SGHRS, CDR2 YFSETQ. The ends were cut back, 4 bases at V and 7 bases at J, with 18 bases in the middle. Filled out from reference TRBV5-1 and TRBJ1-6, the complete variable domain reads KAGVTQTPRYLIKTRGQQVTLSCSPISGHRSVSWYQQTPGQGLQFLFEYFSETQRNKGNFPGRFSGRQFSNSRSEMNVSTLELGDSALYLCASSLLGGAPNSPLHFGNGTRLTVT.

The chain carries TRBV13 and TRBJ2-1; a weak D match, TRBD2 (5 bases). Germline V lookup: CDR1 PRHDT, CDR2 FYEKMQ (reference sequence). The CDR3 totals 14 residues. Trimming pared 1 base from V and 3 bases from J, leaving 7 bases between. DNA of the CDR3: TGTGCCAGCAGCTTAGCGGGAAACTACAATGAGCAGTTCTTC. Encoded protein: CASSLAGNYNEQFF.

This sequence joins TRBV7-7 and TRBJ2-1, with TRBD1 matching over 8 bases. This CDR3 is built from 13 residues. Germline V gene sequence: CDR1 SSHAT, CDR2 FNYEAQ (reference sequence). Losses at the gene ends were 3 bases for V and 8 bases for J; bases not matched to a gene: 3. The CDR3 DNA sequence: TGTGCCAGCAGCTTTCAGGGGGCAGATGAGCAGTTCTTC. Its protein is CASSFQGADEQFF.

J is TRBJ2-3 and V is TRBV7-8; D might be TRBD1 (5 bases). Germline CDR1 and CDR2: SGHVS and FQNEAQ. With 5 bases removed from V and 9 bases from J, the gap between germline ends came to 12 bases. This CDR3 has 12 amino acids. CDR3 protein: CASSPQRGTQYF. The CDR3 DNA follows: TGTGCCAGCAGCCCCCAAAGGGGAACGCAGTATTTT.

This chain uses TRBV29-1 with TRBJ2-1; TRBD2 agrees at 7 bases. After removal of 1 base from V and 6 bases from J, the junction contained 9 bases not matched to a gene. The germline V gene has CDR1 SQVTM and CDR2 ANQGSEA. The CDR3 runs 15 residues. The CDR3 is CSVEAWGGSLNEQFF. The CDR3, as DNA: TGCAGCGTTGAAGCCTGGGGGGGATCCCTCAATGAGCAGTTCTTC.

The genes are TRBV30 and TRBJ1-4, with a weak D call TRBD1 (5 bases). V gave up 4 bases and J gave up 14 bases, with 14 bases separating them. CDR1 is GTSNPN and CDR2 is SVGIG in the germline V gene (reference sequence). The CDR3 is 11 residues long. This chain's CDR3 is CAWNGGGILFF. As DNA, the CDR3 is TGTGCCTGGAACGGGGGAGGGATTCTGTTTTTT.

This clone has more than one count but fewer than ten. V usage is TRBV29-1 and J usage is TRBJ1-1; D is unresolved. This CDR3 is 13 amino acids long. Trimming cost V 3 bases and J 5 bases, with 13 bases left between them. Germline V lookup: CDR1 SQVTM, CDR2 ANQGSEA. The CDR3 coding sequence is TGCAGCGTTGACGCGGGGATTGGGACTGAAGCTTTCTTT. The encoded protein is CSVDAGIGTEAFF.

The V and J genes are TRBV2 and TRBJ2-1, with 8 bases identical to TRBD1. Germline CDR1 is SNHLY and CDR2 is FYNNEI. After removal of 6 bases from V and 5 bases from J, the junction contained 9 bases not matched to a gene. The CDR3 covers 15 residues. CDR3 coding DNA: TGTGCCAGCAGGGACCGGGACAGGCATAACAATGAGCAGTTCTTC. Its protein product is CASRDRDRHNNEQFF.

The chain uses TRBV7-9 and TRBJ1-4; TRBD1 agrees at 8 bases. There are 14 residues in the CDR3. From germline, CDR1 is SEHNR and CDR2 FQNEAQ (reference sequence). V lost 5 bases and J lost 8; bases outside the gene matches: 7. DNA of the CDR3: TGTGCCAGCAGCCTCAGGGGGCCTGGAGAAAAACTGTTTTTT. It yields the protein CASSLRGPGEKLFF.

CDR3 DNA sequence: TGCGCCAGCAGCCAAGTCCGGACAGGGGCGGCTGAAGCTTTCTTT. This codes for CASSQVRTGAAEAFF. The V call is TRBV4-3, the J call TRBJ1-1; 9 bases line up with TRBD1. Germline V gene lookup returns CDR1 LGHNA and CDR2 YSLEER. V shed 1 base and J 6 bases; nucleotides not matched to a gene: 6. The length of the CDR3 is 15 residues.

The V and J genes are TRBV11-3 and TRBJ1-2, with D possibly matching TRBD1 (6 bases). The CDR3 has 13 residues. Germline CDR1 and CDR2: SGHNT and YENEEA. The V end was cut by 6 bases, the J end by 6 bases, with 14 bases between. CDR3 amino acids: CASSSSGTHGYTF. DNA for the CDR3: TGTGCCAGCAGTTCATCCGGGACACATGGCTACACCTTC.

The chain is built from TRBV2 and TRBJ1-2, with D perhaps matching TRBD1 (6 bases). Germline V gives CDR1 SNHLY, CDR2 FYNNEI. The V end was cut by 8 bases, the J end by 6 bases, with 16 bases between. This CDR3 is 13 amino acids long. Here the CDR3 reads CASDRTERHGYTF. The CDR3 DNA reads as TGTGCCAGCGATCGGACAGAGCGCCATGGCTACACCTTC.

This chain links TRBV4-1 with TRBJ1-3; D is undetermined. CDR3 length equals 15 residues. Germline CDR1 reads MGHRA; CDR2 reads YSYEKL. V gave up 4 bases and J gave up 2 bases, with 12 bases separating them. The CDR3 DNA sequence: TGCGCCAGCAGCCCTCGTCCGGTAGCTGGAAACACCATATATTTT. This codes for CASSPRPVAGNTIYF.

The V and J genes are TRBV4-3 and TRBJ2-7, with TRBD2 identical over 10 bases. The junction had 0 bases not matched to a gene; V was cut back by 0 bases and J by 1 base. From germline, CDR1 is LGHNA and CDR2 YSLEER. The CDR3 spans 15 residues. The CDR3 DNA reads as TGCGCCAGCAGCCAAGAGACTAGCGGGTCCTACGAGCAGTACTTC. Protein sequence: CASSQETSGSYEQYF.

The chain combines TRBV11-2 with TRBJ2-7, with 9 bases that match TRBD2. V lost 1 base and J lost 4; bases outside the gene matches: 8. The CDR3 sequence is 16 residues long. Germline loops: CDR1 SGHAT, CDR2 FQNNGV. CDR3 bases: TGTGCCAGCAGCTTAGCGAGTAGCGGGAGTTGGTACGAGCAGTACTTC. It codes for CASSLASSGSWYEQYF.